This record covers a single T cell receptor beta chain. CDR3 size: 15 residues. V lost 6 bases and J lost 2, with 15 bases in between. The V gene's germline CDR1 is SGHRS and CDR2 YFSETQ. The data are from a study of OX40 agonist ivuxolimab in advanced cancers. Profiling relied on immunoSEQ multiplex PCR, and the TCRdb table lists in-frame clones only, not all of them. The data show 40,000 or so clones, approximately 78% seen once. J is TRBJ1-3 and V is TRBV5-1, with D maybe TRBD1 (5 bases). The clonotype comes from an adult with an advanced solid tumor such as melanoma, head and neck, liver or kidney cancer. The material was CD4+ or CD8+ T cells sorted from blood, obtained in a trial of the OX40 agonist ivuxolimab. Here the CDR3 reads CASTPGGVTGNTIYF. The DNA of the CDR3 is TGCGCCAGCACCCCCGGGGGGGTTACTGGAAACACCATATATTTT.